Presented here are 18 T cell receptor beta chains from one specimen sequenced in a study of OX40 agonist ivuxolimab in advanced cancers. Method: immunoSEQ multiplex PCR; TCRdb's copy keeps in-frame clones and lacks some. The sample includes over 50,000 clones, around 90% of them seen just once. The sample consisted of CD4+ or CD8+ T cells sorted from blood, taken in a trial of the OX40 agonist ivuxolimab. The receptors derive from an adult with an advanced solid tumor such as melanoma, head and neck, liver or kidney cancer.

The V and J genes are TRBV21-1 and TRBJ1-1. TRBV21-1 is flagged as a pseudogene. This CDR3 is built from 14 residues. CDR3 coding DNA: TGTGCCAGGGGATCCAGGAAATTGAACACTGAAGCTTTCTTT. Encoded protein: CARGSRKLNTEAFF.

V is TRBV5-8 and J is TRBJ2-2, with TRBD2 matching over 9 bases. Germline assignment: CDR1 SGHTS and CDR2 YDEGEE. Trimming cost V 0 bases and J 7 bases; bases outside gene matches: 4. The length of the CDR3 is 15 residues. The CDR3 loop is CASSLVAGASGELFF. CDR3 DNA: TGTGCCAGCAGCTTGGTAGCGGGAGCTAGCGGGGAGCTGTTTTTT. Full variable domain (missing parts from reference TRBV5-8 and TRBJ2-2): EAGVTQSPTHLIKTRGQQATLRCSPISGHTSVYWYQQALGLGLQFLLWYDEGEERNRGNFPPRFSGRQFPNYSSELNVNALELEDSALYLCASSLVAGASGELFFGEGSRLTVL.

This clone was seen a single time. The CDR3 loop reads CASSSTGPGDTEAFF. CDR3 sequence (DNA): TGTGCCAGCAGTTCGACAGGGCCTGGGGACACTGAAGCTTTCTTT. The chain combines TRBV28 with TRBJ1-1, with 7 nucleotides matching TRBD1. V was clipped by 4 bases and J by 3 bases; unmatched bases: 8. This CDR3 spans 15 amino acids. CDR1 MDHEN and CDR2 SYDVKM come from the germline V gene.

The chain has TRBV27 and TRBJ2-1, with 7 bases identical to TRBD1. Germline V gene data show CDR1 as MNHEY and CDR2 as SMNVEV (reference sequence). This CDR3 spans 14 amino acids. The V gene end was trimmed by 5 bases and the J gene end by 7 bases; junction bases not matched to a gene: 8. The CDR3 loop is CASSTRDSLNEQFF. CDR3 DNA: TGTGCCAGCAGTACCCGGGACAGCCTAAATGAGCAGTTCTTC.

The V gene is TRBV14, the J gene TRBJ1-3; the D gene is possibly TRBD1 (5 bases). CDR3 length: 17 residues. V lost 1 base and J 0 bases, leaving 13 bases between the germline ends. The germline V gene encodes CDR1 SGHDN and CDR2 FVKESK. CDR3 in amino acids: CASSQVPGTVSGNTIYF. The DNA for the CDR3 is TGTGCCAGCAGCCAAGTCCCTGGGACGGTCTCTGGAAACACCATATATTTT.

The rearrangement joins TRBV7-9 to TRBJ1-5; 7 bases map to TRBD1. The length of the CDR3 is 14 residues. Germline CDR1 SEHNR, CDR2 FQNEAQ (reference sequence). V shed 5 bases and J 6 bases; nucleotides not matched to a gene: 7. CDR3 loop: CASSGTAKGQPQHF. CDR3 DNA sequence: TGTGCCAGCAGCGGGACAGCGAAGGGTCAGCCCCAGCATTTT. Drawing the rest from reference TRBV7-9 and TRBJ1-5, the complete variable domain is DTGVSQNPRHKITKRGQNVTFRCDPISEHNRLYWYRQTLGQGPEFLTYFQNEAQLEKSRLLSDRFSAERPKGSFSTLEIQRTEQGDSAMYLCASSGTAKGQPQHFGDGTRLSIL.

The CDR3 coding sequence is TGTGCCAGCAGCCGACAGGGAGCCTACGAGCAGTACTTC. It encodes CASSRQGAYEQYF. The chain joins TRBV5-4 to TRBJ2-7, with 7 bases aligning to TRBD1. CDR3 length equals 13 residues. Germline V gene data show CDR1 as SGHNT and CDR2 as YYREEE (reference sequence). J lost 2 bases, V lost 4 bases, and 3 bases had no gene match. Based on the CDR3 plus reference TRBV5-4 and TRBJ2-7, the full variable domain is ETGVTQSPTHLIKTRGQQVTLRCSSQSGHNTVSWYQQALGQGPQFIFQYYREEENGRGNFPPRFSGLQFPNYSSELNVNALELDDSALYLCASSRQGAYEQYFGPGTRLTVT.

This sequence joins TRBV19 and TRBJ2-7; a weak D match, TRBD2 (6 bases). The CDR3 runs 14 residues. In germline, CDR1 is LNHDA, CDR2 SQIVND (reference sequence). Trimming removed 7 bases from V and 6 bases from J, with 19 bases in between. CDR3 sequence (DNA): TGTGCCAGTACCTACTCCGGGAGCCAGGGCGAGCAGTACTTC. Protein product: CASTYSGSQGEQYF.

The chain employs TRBV27 and TRBJ2-1, with D unresolved. The CDR3 has 14 residues. V was pared by 2 bases and J by 4 bases, with 9 bases between. The germline gives CDR1 MNHEY, CDR2 SMNVEV (reference sequence). CDR3 in amino acids: CASSLAGRYNEQFF. Here the CDR3 DNA reads TGTGCCAGCAGTTTAGCTGGGCGGTACAATGAGCAGTTCTTC.

V is TRBV28 and J is TRBJ2-3; D gene ambiguous. CDR3 size: 12 residues. Germline V gene sequence: CDR1 MDHEN, CDR2 SYDVKM. Trimming removed 5 bases from V and 4 bases from J, with 7 bases in between. The CDR3 coding sequence is TGTGCCAGCAGTCCCGGGCCAGATACGCAGTATTTT. Its protein is CASSPGPDTQYF. The full variable domain, rest sourced from reference TRBV28 and TRBJ2-3, is DVKVTQSSRYLVKRTGEKVFLECVQDMDHENMFWYRQDPGLGLRLIYFSYDVKMKEKGDIPEGYSVSREKKERFSLILESASTNQTSMYLCASSPGPDTQYFGPGTRLTVL.

This clone was seen only once. Here the CDR3 DNA reads TGTGCCAGCAGACCCGTCCCCCGCGGGACTAGAGCATATGAGCAGTTCTTC. This codes for CASRPVPRGTRAYEQFF. V and J are TRBV28 and TRBJ2-1; 8 positions agree with TRBD2. V shed 6 bases, J shed 8 bases, and the junction held 18 bases outside the gene matches. The CDR3 has 17 amino acids. CDR1 MDHEN and CDR2 SYDVKM come from the germline V gene.

This rearrangement joins TRBV9 to TRBJ1-1; TRBD1 matches 7 bases. Per germline, CDR1 SGDLS and CDR2 YYNGEE. Trimming took 4 bases from V and 3 from J; bases not matched to a gene: 3. The CDR3 totals 13 residues. The CDR3 loop reads CASSSTGDTEAFF. CDR3 bases: TGTGCCAGCAGCAGTACAGGGGACACTGAAGCTTTCTTT.

The chain is built from TRBV2 and TRBJ2-7; D uncertain. CDR3 length: 12 residues. Germline assignment: CDR1 SNHLY and CDR2 FYNNEI. V was shortened by 6 bases and J by 0 bases, with 6 bases between the two germline ends. The CDR3 DNA reads as TGTGCCAGCAGCCTAAGCTCCTACGAGCAGTACTTC. Encoded protein: CASSLSSYEQYF.

The rearrangement joins TRBV7-8 to TRBJ2-5, with 10 bases matching TRBD2. CDR1 SGHVS and CDR2 FQNEAQ come from the germline V gene. The CDR3 is 15 amino acids. V shed 3 bases and J 3 bases; nucleotides not matched to a gene: 4. This CDR3 is CASSFQLAGKETQYF. CDR3 nucleotides: TGTGCCAGCAGCTTCCAACTAGCGGGAAAAGAGACCCAGTACTTC.

This chain uses TRBV28 with TRBJ2-7; D is uncertain. In germline, CDR1 is MDHEN, CDR2 SYDVKM. CDR3 length: 14 amino acids. Trimming removed 3 bases from V and 2 bases from J, with 11 bases in between. CDR3 nucleotide sequence: TGTGCCAGCAGTTTCCAGAAAACAACCTACGAGCAGTACTTC. As protein: CASSFQKTTYEQYF.

The chain is built from TRBV6-5 and TRBJ2-7; the D gene is possibly TRBD2 (6 bases). Per the germline V gene, CDR1 is MNHEY and CDR2 is SVGAGI. Trimming removed 2 bases at V and 7 bases at J, with 6 bases between. The CDR3 has 11 amino acids. As DNA, the CDR3 is TGTGCCAGCAGTTACGGAGGGGAGCAGTACTTC. Its translation: CASSYGGEQYF.

The chain combines TRBV7-2 with TRBJ2-3; TRBD2 matches at 11 bases. There are 16 residues in the CDR3. Germline V gene data show CDR1 as SGHTA and CDR2 as FQGNSA. V shed 3 bases and J 2 bases; nucleotides not matched to a gene: 4. CDR3 region: CASSLGLAESTDTQYF. The CDR3 nucleotides are TGTGCCAGCAGCTTGGGACTAGCGGAGTCCACAGATACGCAGTATTTT.

The DNA of the CDR3 is TGTGCCAGCATTGACAGTCCCTATAGCAATCAGCCCCAGCATTTT. Amino acids: CASIDSPYSNQPQHF. The chain is built from TRBV2 and TRBJ1-5; weak D call: TRBD1 (5 bases). CDR1 and CDR2 (germline): SNHLY, FYNNEI. Trimming stripped 7 bases from V and 0 bases from J, with 13 bases between. The CDR3 has 15 residues.